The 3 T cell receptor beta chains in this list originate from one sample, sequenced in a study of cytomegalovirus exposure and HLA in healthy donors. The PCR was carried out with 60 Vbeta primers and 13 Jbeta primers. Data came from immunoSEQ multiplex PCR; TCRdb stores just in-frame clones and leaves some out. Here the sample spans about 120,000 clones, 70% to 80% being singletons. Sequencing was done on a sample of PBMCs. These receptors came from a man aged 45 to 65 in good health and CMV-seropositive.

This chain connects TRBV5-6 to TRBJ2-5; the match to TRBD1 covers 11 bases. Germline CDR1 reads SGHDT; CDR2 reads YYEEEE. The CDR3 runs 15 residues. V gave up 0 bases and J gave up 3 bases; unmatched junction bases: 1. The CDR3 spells CASSLGTGGEETQYF. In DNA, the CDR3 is TGTGCCAGCAGCTTGGGGACAGGGGGCGAAGAGACCCAGTACTTC. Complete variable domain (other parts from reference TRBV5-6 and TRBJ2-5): DAGVTQSPTHLIKTRGQQVTLRCSPKSGHDTVSWYQQALGQGPQFIFQYYEEEERQRGNFPDRFSGHQFPNYSSELNVNALLLGDSALYLCASSLGTGGEETQYFGPGTRLLVL.

CDR3 in amino acids: CASGSKWTGFNEKLFF. DNA of the CDR3: TGTGCCAGCGGCTCGAAATGGACAGGCTTTAATGAAAAACTGTTTTTT. The chain combines TRBV28 with TRBJ1-4, with TRBD1 identical over 7 bases. In germline, CDR1 is MDHEN, CDR2 SYDVKM. The CDR3 is 16 amino acids. V gave up 8 bases and J gave up 4 bases; unmatched junction bases: 13.

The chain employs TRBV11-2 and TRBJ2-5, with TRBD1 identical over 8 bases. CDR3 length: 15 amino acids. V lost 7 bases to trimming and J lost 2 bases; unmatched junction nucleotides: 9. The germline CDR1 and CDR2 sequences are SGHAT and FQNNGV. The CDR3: CASTDSGTGQETQYF. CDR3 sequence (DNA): TGTGCCAGCACCGACTCCGGGACAGGTCAAGAGACCCAGTACTTC.